This entry lists 14 T cell receptor beta chains sequenced from one sample in a study of radiation and T cells in renal cell carcinoma. Sequenced by immunoSEQ multiplex PCR; TCRdb stores in-frame clones only, minus some. The table lists about 140,000 clones, 75% to 90% of them singletons. Time point denoted: baseline pretreatment blood. Regarding treatment: 15 Gy SBRT to primary tumor, nephrectomy 4 weeks later. Sequences were derived from blood, sampled from a patient whose treatment included radiotherapy and nephrectomy. The receptors stem from a woman aged 50 to 60 with renal cell carcinoma.

As to this clone: A junction boundary mismatches the germline segment, possibly from a read error. V and J are TRBV5-4 and TRBJ2-2; D not certain. The V gene's germline CDR1 is SGHNT and CDR2 YYREEE (reference sequence). This CDR3 region has 16 residues. CDR3 in DNA: TGCGCCAGCAGCCAAGATCGTGGGTCGAACACCGGGGAGCTGTTTTTT. Protein product: CASSQDRGSNTGELFF.

V and J are TRBV6-7 and TRBJ1-5; D gene unclear. TRBV6-7 is an open reading frame whose function is uncertain. With 8 bases removed from V and 3 bases from J, the gap between germline ends came to 17 bases. This CDR3 region has 15 residues. The CDR3 is CASHAIPRANQPQHF. CDR3 sequence (DNA): TGTGCCAGCCACGCGATCCCAAGGGCCAATCAGCCCCAGCATTTT.

The chain links TRBV7-9 to TRBJ1-1; TRBD1 matches 8 bases. The CDR3 is 13 residues long. Trimming took 5 bases from V and 7 from J; bases not matched to a gene: 6. Germline lookup yields CDR1 SEHNR and CDR2 FQNEAQ (reference sequence). CDR3 nucleotide sequence: TGTGCCAGCAGCCCGCGACAGGGGTATGAAGCTTTCTTT. It specifies CASSPRQGYEAFF.

The J gene is TRBJ2-2, the V gene TRBV6-1, with TRBD1 matching 7 bases. After removal of 6 bases from V and 1 base from J, the junction contained 2 bases not matched to a gene. The germline CDR1 and CDR2 sequences are MNHNS and SASEGT. There are 14 residues in the CDR3. In nucleotides, the CDR3 is TGTGCCAGCAGGGACAGGATGAACACCGGGGAGCTGTTTTTT. This encodes CASRDRMNTGELFF.

The chain has TRBV7-2 and TRBJ2-7; no clear D gene. V lost 1 base to trimming and J lost 3 bases, with 10 bases between them. The germline V gene has CDR1 SGHTA and CDR2 FQGNSA. The CDR3 has 14 amino acids. The DNA of the CDR3 is TGTGCCAGCAGCTTAGGAAGCCCGGGCTACGAGCAGTACTTC. Protein: CASSLGSPGYEQYF.

This rearrangement joins TRBV18 to TRBJ2-1; 8 bases line up with TRBD2. The CDR3 runs to 16 residues. The germline V gene has CDR1 KGHSH and CDR2 LQKENI. V dropped 0 bases and J dropped 6; count of bases not matched to a gene: 7. The CDR3 DNA reads as TGTGCCAGCTCACCACCGTCGGGAGGGCCAGTCAATGAGCAGTTCTTC. Its translation: CASSPPSGGPVNEQFF.

The chain uses TRBV4-3 and TRBJ2-1; maybe TRBD2 (5 bases). Germline loops: CDR1 LGHNA, CDR2 YSLEER. The CDR3 has 15 residues. The germline V and J ends were trimmed by 2 bases and 1 base, with 9 bases remaining between them. In nucleotides, the CDR3 is TGCGCCAGCAGCCAAACTACTAGATCCTACAATGAGCAGTTCTTC. Residues: CASSQTTRSYNEQFF.

This clone was counted once. V usage is TRBV25-1 and J usage is TRBJ1-3; maybe TRBD1 (5 bases). The CDR3 runs to 17 residues. Germline V CDR1 and CDR2: MGHDK, SYGVNS. Trimming took off 4 bases at V and 1 base at J, with 17 bases between the two ends. CDR3 nucleotides: TGTGCCAGCAGTGTGTCGGGCGGGGGTTGGTCTGGAAACACCATATATTTT. This sequence encodes CASSVSGGGWSGNTIYF.

The V call is TRBV27, the J call TRBJ2-7, with 10 bases identical to TRBD1. Looked up from germline, CDR1 is MNHEY and CDR2 is SMNVEV (reference sequence). Trimming at V came to 5 bases and at J to 3 bases, leaving 4 bases not matched to a gene. The CDR3 spans 14 residues. CDR3 sequence reads: CASSAGTGDYEQYF. The DNA of the CDR3 is TGTGCCAGCAGTGCCGGGACAGGGGACTACGAGCAGTACTTC.

This chain links TRBV7-2 with TRBJ2-1; possibly TRBD2 for D (6 bases). The CDR3 consists of 15 residues. The V gene's germline CDR1 is SGHTA and CDR2 FQGNSA. V lost 0 bases, J lost 7 bases, and 13 bases lay in between. This chain's CDR3 is CASSLAGGQMNEQFF. The CDR3 bases are TGTGCCAGCAGCTTAGCGGGAGGCCAGATGAATGAGCAGTTCTTC.

V is TRBV4-1 and J is TRBJ1-3, with no clear D. V shed 1 base and J shed 2 bases, with 12 bases lying between them. Germline loops: CDR1 MGHRA, CDR2 YSYEKL. The CDR3 sequence is 16 residues long. The CDR3 DNA is TGCGCCAGCAGCCAAGTCACCTGGAACACTGGAAACACCATATATTTT. Translation gives CASSQVTWNTGNTIYF.

The V call is TRBV5-4, the J call TRBJ2-7, with TRBD1 identical over 9 bases. Trimming removed 4 bases from V and 6 bases from J; junction bases left unmatched: 5. This CDR3 region has 13 residues. The germline CDR1 and CDR2 sequences are SGHNT and YYREEE (reference sequence). The CDR3 DNA sequence: TGTGCCAGCAGCCTCCGGGACAGGGTCGAGCAGTACTTC. It translates to CASSLRDRVEQYF.

The rearrangement links TRBV5-1 to TRBJ1-3; D remains unclear. CDR1 and CDR2 from the germline V gene are SGHRS and YFSETQ. The CDR3 runs to 15 residues. Trimming stripped 3 bases from V and 0 bases from J, with 10 bases between. CDR3 protein: CASSYDMSSGNTIYF. For the CDR3, the DNA is TGCGCCAGCAGCTATGACATGAGCTCTGGAAACACCATATATTTT. Drawing the rest from reference TRBV5-1 and TRBJ1-3, the complete variable domain is KAGVTQTPRYLIKTRGQQVTLSCSPISGHRSVSWYQQTPGQGLQFLFEYFSETQRNKGNFPGRFSGRQFSNSRSEMNVSTLELGDSALYLCASSYDMSSGNTIYFGEGSWLTVV.

The rearrangement joins TRBV30 to TRBJ2-6; D is undetermined. Germline V gene data show CDR1 as GTSNPN and CDR2 as SVGIG (reference sequence). Trimming cost V 1 base and J 2 bases, with 6 bases left between them. This CDR3 spans 14 amino acids. DNA for the CDR3: TGTGCCTGGAGTGCAGGTCCTGGGGCCAACGTCCTGACTTTC. This gives the protein CAWSAGPGANVLTF.